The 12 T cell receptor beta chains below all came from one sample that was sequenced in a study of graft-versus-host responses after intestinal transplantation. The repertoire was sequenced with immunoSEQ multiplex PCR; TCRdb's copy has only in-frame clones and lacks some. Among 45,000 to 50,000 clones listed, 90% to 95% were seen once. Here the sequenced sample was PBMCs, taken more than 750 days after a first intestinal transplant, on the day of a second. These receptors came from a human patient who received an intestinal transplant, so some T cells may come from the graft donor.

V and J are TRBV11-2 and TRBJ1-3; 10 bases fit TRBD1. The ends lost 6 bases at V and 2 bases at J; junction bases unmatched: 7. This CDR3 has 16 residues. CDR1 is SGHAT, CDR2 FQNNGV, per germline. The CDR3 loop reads CASRRPGQGAGNTIYF. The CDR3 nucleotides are TGTGCCAGCAGAAGACCCGGACAGGGGGCTGGAAACACCATATATTTT.

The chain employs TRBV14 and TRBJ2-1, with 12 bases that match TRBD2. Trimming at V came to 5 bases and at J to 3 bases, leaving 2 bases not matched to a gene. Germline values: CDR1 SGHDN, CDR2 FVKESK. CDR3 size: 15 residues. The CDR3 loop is CASSETSGSYNEQFF. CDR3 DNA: TGTGCCAGCAGCGAGACTAGCGGGAGCTACAATGAGCAGTTCTTC.

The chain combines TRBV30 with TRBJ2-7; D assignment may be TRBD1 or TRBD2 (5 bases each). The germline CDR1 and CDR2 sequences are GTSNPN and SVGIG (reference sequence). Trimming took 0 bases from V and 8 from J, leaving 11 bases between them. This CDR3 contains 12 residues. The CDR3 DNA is TGTGCCTGGAGTGTACCCGGGGCTCAGCAGTACTTC. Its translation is CAWSVPGAQQYF.

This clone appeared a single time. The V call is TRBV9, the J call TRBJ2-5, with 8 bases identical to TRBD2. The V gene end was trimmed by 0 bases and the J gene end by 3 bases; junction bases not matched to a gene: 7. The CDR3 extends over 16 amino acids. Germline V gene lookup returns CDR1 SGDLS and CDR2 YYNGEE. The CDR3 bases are TGTGCCAGCAGCGTAGGAAGCGGGGGCCCTAAAGAGACCCAGTACTTC. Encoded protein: CASSVGSGGPKETQYF.

The CDR3 sequence is CASSQDVGLADYEQYF. The CDR3 nucleotides are TGTGCCAGCAGCCAAGATGTCGGACTAGCTGATTACGAGCAGTACTTC. The V call is TRBV4-2, the J call TRBJ2-7; 8 positions match TRBD2. The CDR3 covers 16 residues. The trim removed 0 bases at V and 4 bases at J, leaving 8 bases unmatched. CDR1 and CDR2 from the germline V gene are LGHNA and YNFKEQ.

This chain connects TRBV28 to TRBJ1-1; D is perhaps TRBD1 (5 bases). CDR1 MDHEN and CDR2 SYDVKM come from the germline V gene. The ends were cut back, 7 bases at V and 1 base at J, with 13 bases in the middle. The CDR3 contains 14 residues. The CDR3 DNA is TGTGCCAGCAAAAATACAGGATGGAACACTGAAGCTTTCTTT. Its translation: CASKNTGWNTEAFF.

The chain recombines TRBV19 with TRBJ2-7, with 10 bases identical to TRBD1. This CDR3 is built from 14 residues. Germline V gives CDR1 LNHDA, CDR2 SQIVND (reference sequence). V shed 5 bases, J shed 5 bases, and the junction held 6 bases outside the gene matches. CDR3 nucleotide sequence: TGTGCCAGTAGTTTCGGACAGGGGGTCGACGAGCAGTACTTC. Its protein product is CASSFGQGVDEQYF.

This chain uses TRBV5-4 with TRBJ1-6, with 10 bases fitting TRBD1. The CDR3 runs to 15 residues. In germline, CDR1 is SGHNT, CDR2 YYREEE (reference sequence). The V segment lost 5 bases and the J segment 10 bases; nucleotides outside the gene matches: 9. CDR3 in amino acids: CASRRDRGTKSPLHF. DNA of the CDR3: TGTGCCAGCAGACGGGACAGGGGAACAAAATCACCCCTCCACTTT. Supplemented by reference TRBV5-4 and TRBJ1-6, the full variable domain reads ETGVTQSPTHLIKTRGQQVTLRCSSQSGHNTVSWYQQALGQGPQFIFQYYREEENGRGNFPPRFSGLQFPNYSSELNVNALELDDSALYLCASRRDRGTKSPLHFGNGTRLTVT.

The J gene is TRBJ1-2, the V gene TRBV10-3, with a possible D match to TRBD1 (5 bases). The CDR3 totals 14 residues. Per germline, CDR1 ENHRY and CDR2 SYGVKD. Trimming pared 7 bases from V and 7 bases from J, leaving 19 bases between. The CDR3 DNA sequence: TGTGCCATCACCCCGGAAGATCGGGGCGGTGGCTACACCTTC. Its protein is CAITPEDRGGGYTF.

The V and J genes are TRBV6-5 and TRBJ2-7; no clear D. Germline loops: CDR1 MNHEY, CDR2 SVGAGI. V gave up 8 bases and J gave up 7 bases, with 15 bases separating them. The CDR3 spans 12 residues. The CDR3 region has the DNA TGTGCCAGCGAATCACTTGGCGGAGAGCAGTACTTC. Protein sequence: CASESLGGEQYF.

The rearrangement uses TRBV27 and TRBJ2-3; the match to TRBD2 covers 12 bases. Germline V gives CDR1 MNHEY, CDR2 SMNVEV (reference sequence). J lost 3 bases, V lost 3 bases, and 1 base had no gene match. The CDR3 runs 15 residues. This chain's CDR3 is CASSFLAGGTDTQYF. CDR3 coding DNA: TGTGCCAGCAGTTTTCTAGCGGGAGGGACAGATACGCAGTATTTT.

CDR3 region: CASKAGSGNTEAFF. The CDR3 DNA is TGTGCCAGCAAGGCCGGGTCTGGGAACACTGAAGCTTTCTTT. The chain combines TRBV7-3 with TRBJ1-1; D gene unclear. V was clipped by 7 bases and J by 1 base, with 13 bases between them. Germline CDR1 SGHTA, CDR2 FQGTGA. CDR3 length: 14 amino acids.